This T cell receptor beta chain derives from a study of T cell repertoires in cytomegalovirus infection. The wider study: Public TCR beta signatures were indicative of both CMV infection and a matching HLA type. General study results and limits: Cumulative public TCR beta family frequency identified carriers of CMV plus the relevant HLA.

One entry per CDR3 protein results from TCRdb running MiXCR on the reads. The sample carries 510,000 or so distinct CDR3 sequences, about 30% recorded once. Germline V CDR1 and CDR2: LNHDA, SQIVND (reference sequence). Trimming shortened V by 4 bases and J by 3 bases, and 14 bases separated the two germline ends. This CDR3 is built from 15 residues. A remark on this clonotype: Antigen specificity is unknown.

This TCR was sampled from a human donor in good health (CMV status not recorded). Some clones in this sample may be carry-over from other donors' samples. Sequenced input: PBMCs. The chain employs TRBV19 and TRBJ2-3, with D uncertain. The CDR3 DNA is TGTGCCAGTAGTAAGTCTCACCTCACGACAGATACGCAGTATTTT. Its protein is CASSKSHLTTDTQYF.